The TCR beta chain under discussion was sequenced for a study of radiotherapy plus CTLA-4 blockade in lung cancer. Study-wide results and limits: In blood, after radiotherapy plus ipilimumab, tumor-derived TCR clones expanded. Reportedly, early blood T cell clone dynamics best predicted response, with interferon-beta.

Assay used: immunoSEQ multiplex PCR; TCRdb lists only in-frame clones, some missing. The data show approximately 60,000 clones, approximately 84% seen once. About this clone: Antigen: not known.

This CDR3 is 15 amino acids long. The germline CDR1 and CDR2 sequences are SEHNR and FQNEAQ (reference sequence). The ends lost 4 bases at V and 3 bases at J; junction bases unmatched: 5. Those patients who had chemo-refractory metastatic non-small-cell lung cancer were given focal radiation along with CTLA-4 blockade through ipilimumab. The chain combines TRBV7-9 with TRBJ2-5; 10 bases line up with TRBD1. This sequence originates from a human donor with non-small cell lung cancer whose response to radiotherapy plus ipilimumab could not be evaluated. Sequencing was performed on peripheral blood, taken from a patient treated with radiotherapy plus ipilimumab. The CDR3 loop reads CASSSWTGGEETQYF. The CDR3 DNA sequence: TGTGCCAGCAGCTCTTGGACAGGGGGGGAAGAGACCCAGTACTTC.